This record looks at one TCR beta chain sequence and its context. The count of this clone is one. It lacks a known antigen. One end of the junction varies from germline; a read error may be responsible. Patients with a history of autoimmune disease or receiving systemic immunosuppression were excluded from the trial. Peripheral blood for TCR sequencing was drawn from every dose cohort at baseline, at cycle 4 day 1 and at cycle 7 day 1. The samples were taken from a phase I, first-in-human, multicenter, open-label dose-escalation trial of ivuxolimab. Adults with locally advanced or metastatic melanoma, renal cell carcinoma, hepatocellular carcinoma or head and neck squamous cell carcinoma were enrolled in the trial. CD4+ and CD8+ T cells were sorted separately from peripheral blood before TCR sequencing. Including cysteine and phenylalanine, the CDR3 has 16 amino acids. The DNA shown is the 48-base CDR3, in frame from base 1. CDR1 and CDR2 (SSHAT, FNYEAQ) derive from the germline V gene (reference sequence).

The data stem from a study of OX40 agonist ivuxolimab in advanced cancers. General notes on the study: Ivuxolimab was a fully human IgG2 agonistic monoclonal antibody targeting the costimulatory receptor OX40 (CD134). Intravenous ivuxolimab was administered to patients every 2 weeks at six dose levels: 0.01, 0.1, 0.3, 1.5, 3 and 10 mg/kg. Of the 50 or so patients in dose escalation, around 19 had hepatocellular carcinoma, some 15 had melanoma, 9 had renal cell carcinoma and 9 had head and neck cancer. In the dose-escalation cohort, 82.7% of patients were male, and the mean age was approximately 64 years, with a range of about 23 to 90. Patients were allowed to have had prior anti-PD-1, anti-PD-L1 or anti-CTLA-4 therapy, and 30% to 40% of the dose-escalation patients had been treated with checkpoint inhibitors. Three dose-escalation patients achieved partial responses, one with hepatocellular carcinoma and two with cutaneous melanoma. Peripheral TCRbeta sequencing was intended to test whether TCR sequence diversity was altered and clonal T-cell expansion was caused by ivuxolimab. The paper describes the monotherapy dose-escalation part (N ≈ 50 patients) of the phase I trial of ivuxolimab. Here is what the overall study found, with its caveats: Clonal expansion of both CD4+ and CD8+ blood T cells was observed from baseline to week 6 at doses 0.1 to 3.0 mg/kg. After ivuxolimab, CD8+ T cells had more expanded clones than CD4+ T cells on average. Low levels of normalized T-cell clonal expansion were also seen in some nonresponding patients. The antigen specificity of the peripheral T cells that underwent clonal expansion was not determined. In partial responders in the 0.1-3.0 mg/kg groups, normalized peripheral clonal expansion was found to be among the lowest, especially among CD8+ T cells.

To sequence the TCRbeta CDR3 region, genomic DNA was isolated from the sorted cells. TCRbeta CDR3 regions were sequenced using the immunoSEQ Assay. The immuneACCESS repertoire file appears here via TCRdb, limited to in-frame rearrangements. These files lack a portion of the clones; in checked studies, under half of the deficit traces to unresolved V genes, and the cause of the others is not known. The sample table records tens of thousands of clones; approximately 84% of these occur just once. The ten most abundant clones make up 3% of the sample. Rearrangement joined TRBV7-7 to TRBJ2-1; 8 junctional bases match TRBD2. The sequence derives from an adult with an advanced solid tumor such as melanoma, head and neck, liver or kidney cancer. This sample comprised CD4+ or CD8+ T cells sorted from blood, obtained in a trial of the OX40 agonist ivuxolimab. The CDR3 amino acid sequence is: CASSLAGHTPYNEQFF. In nucleotides, the sequence is TGTGCTAGCAGCTTAGCGGGACATACACCGTACAATGAGCAGTTCTTC.